Listed here is a single TCR beta chain. Deletions cut 3 bases from V and 7 bases from J, with 6 bases between. The germline gives CDR1 DFQATT, CDR2 SNEGSKA (reference sequence). The CDR3 runs 10 residues. In the authors' workflow: Estimation of nucleated cell counts was performed using reference gene primer amplification. Libraries were prepared by immunoSEQ multiplex PCR; TCRdb keeps only in-frame clonotypes and omits some of them. V and J calls plus clone size are reproduced from that table; the DNA served to infer D and trimming. This table holds 50,000 to 75,000 clones, about 84% found once. These data originate in a study of blood T cell repertoires in COVID-19.

Sequencing was performed on peripheral blood. The V gene is TRBV20-1, the J gene TRBJ1-1; no clear D. The sequence was collected from a man aged 55 to 70 with acute or convalescent COVID-19. The CDR3 coding sequence is TGCAGTGCTAGGAGATTTGAAGCTTTCTTT. This translates into CSARRFEAFF.